These 29 T cell receptor beta chains originate from one sample sequenced in a study of T-cell reconstitution after alpha-beta-depleted transplantation in children (dated by TCRdb to the mid-2010s). In light of the paper, this sample's treatment or condition label describes: allogeneic hematopoietic cell transplantation with graft depleted of TCRalphabeta T cells and CD19 B cells. The protocol used for the library was PCR. TCRdb names Illumina HiSeq 2500 as the instrument used. Molecular barcoding was employed in the preparation of TCR libraries, with unique molecular identifiers being used to normalize TCRbeta repertoire quantification. The public reads were reanalyzed by TCRdb: fastp trimming at Q25, MiXCR alignment, in-frame beta chains only. Each CDR3 protein appears once, grouped with its most common genes and DNA. The sample table records around 960,000 distinct CDR3 sequences; less than 30% of these occur just once. Of the sample, roughly 28% falls within the top ten clones.

This sample comprised PBMCs, mostly from graft donor cells, obtained 360 days after TCRalphabeta/CD19-depleted stem cell transplant. These receptor sequences come from a boy in the first two years of life who had a stem cell transplant for SCID, so the T cells may come from the graft donor.

This clonotype has a count of ten or more. The V call is TRBV27, the J call TRBJ2-5, with 7 bases identical to TRBD1. The CDR3 has 15 amino acids. With 4 bases clipped from V and 3 bases from J, the junction kept 8 bases outside the gene matches. Germline-derived CDR1 and CDR2 are MNHEY and SMNVEV (reference sequence). The CDR3 is CASSSQTGKEETQYF. The CDR3 DNA reads TGTGCCAGCAGTTCCCAGACAGGGAAGGAAGAGACCCAGTACTTC.

The J gene is TRBJ1-5, the V gene TRBV20-1, with TRBD1 as a possible D gene (6 bases). Per germline, CDR1 DFQATT and CDR2 SNEGSKA (reference sequence). Trimming stripped 5 bases from V and 4 bases from J, with 18 bases between. This CDR3 region has 15 residues. The DNA of the CDR3 is TGCAGTGCTCCCCAGGGGTCATCCCTAAATCAGCCCCAGCATTTT. As protein: CSAPQGSSLNQPQHF.

This clonotype was observed a handful of times. The chain has TRBV28 and TRBJ2-5, with a possible D match to TRBD1 (6 bases). The CDR3 has 17 residues. V lost 2 bases and J lost 5, with 21 bases in between. Germline CDR1 is MDHEN and CDR2 is SYDVKM. Written as DNA, the CDR3 is TGTGCCAGCAGTTTACCTTACCCTGTGTGGGGGCGGGAGACCCAGTACTTC. Translated: CASSLPYPVWGRETQYF.

This clonotype has only a few counts. The rearrangement links TRBV5-1 to TRBJ1-1, with D unclear. CDR1 is SGHRS and CDR2 is YFSETQ in the germline V gene. V lost 4 bases and J 5 bases, leaving 12 bases between the germline ends. The CDR3 spans 13 residues. CDR3 sequence reads: CASSLRPDTEAFF. CDR3 coding DNA: TGCGCCAGCAGCCTCCGACCCGATACTGAAGCTTTCTTT.

The CDR3 spells CASSIGGGSMNTEAFF. The CDR3 nucleotides are TGTGCCAGTAGTATAGGAGGGGGATCCATGAACACTGAAGCTTTCTTT. This sequence joins TRBV19 and TRBJ1-1, with TRBD1 as a possible D gene (6 bases). Germline lookup yields CDR1 LNHDA and CDR2 SQIVND (reference sequence). Trimming shortened V by 1 base and J by 0 bases, and 12 bases separated the two germline ends. The CDR3 has 16 residues.

This chain connects TRBV12-3 or TRBV12-4 to TRBJ2-1; TRBD2 agrees at 11 bases. V gave up 6 bases and J gave up 10 bases; unmatched junction bases: 11. The CDR3 extends over 15 amino acids. CDR3 region: CASSSLAGGLGEQFF. The CDR3 DNA reads TGTGCCAGCAGCTCCTTAGCGGGGGGGCTGGGGGAGCAGTTCTTC.

The chain combines TRBV29-1 with TRBJ1-5, with 8 bases matching TRBD1. The CDR3 runs to 14 residues. In germline, CDR1 is SQVTM, CDR2 ANQGSEA. Trimming took 2 bases from V and 6 from J; bases not matched to a gene: 6. In DNA form, the CDR3 reads TGCAGCGTTGAACTCCAGGGGGCAGGTCAGCCCCAGCATTTT. Translating gives CSVELQGAGQPQHF.

This clonotype was observed at least ten times. This chain connects TRBV20-1 to TRBJ2-3; 7 nucleotides align to TRBD2. Germline values: CDR1 DFQATT, CDR2 SNEGSKA (reference sequence). The CDR3 is made up of 11 amino acids. Trimming cost V 5 bases and J 5 bases; bases outside gene matches: 1. The CDR3 DNA is TGCAGTGCTTGGGGGGGAGATACGCAGTATTTT. Its protein product is CSAWGGDTQYF.

This clonotype was seen a few times. The chain links TRBV7-9 to TRBJ2-1, with D unresolved. The V gene lost 0 bases and the J gene lost 13 bases, with 13 bases spanning the gap. Per germline, CDR1 SEHNR and CDR2 FQNEAQ (reference sequence). This CDR3 region has 13 residues. CDR3 coding DNA: TGTGCCAGCAGCTTAGCCTTTCAACATGGCCAGTTCTTC. Translating gives CASSLAFQHGQFF.

This chain links TRBV12-3 or TRBV12-4 with TRBJ2-3; D is unresolved. The CDR3 sequence is 13 residues long. Trimming pared 5 bases from V and 4 bases from J, leaving 10 bases between. This CDR3 is CASSRLLADTQYF. The CDR3 DNA sequence: TGTGCCAGCAGTCGGCTCCTGGCAGATACGCAGTATTTT.

V is TRBV7-3 and J is TRBJ1-1, with a possible D match to TRBD1 (5 bases). The V end was cut by 1 base, the J end by 1 base, with 10 bases between. The germline V gene encodes CDR1 SGHTA and CDR2 FQGTGA. The CDR3 runs 15 residues. CDR3 sequence (DNA): TGTGCCAGCAGCTTAAGCAGTGGGGCGAACACTGAAGCTTTCTTT. Translating gives CASSLSSGANTEAFF.

This clonotype came up a few times. V gene TRBV9 combines with J gene TRBJ2-1; D remains ambiguous. The CDR3 spans 12 residues. Trimming removed 3 bases from V and 8 bases from J, with 9 bases in between. Per germline, CDR1 SGDLS and CDR2 YYNGEE. In DNA form, the CDR3 reads TGTGCCAGCAGCGCCGATGGGGATGAGCAGTTCTTC. Amino acids: CASSADGDEQFF.

This rearrangement joins TRBV12-3 or TRBV12-4 to TRBJ2-3, with TRBD2 matching over 10 bases. V lost 7 bases to trimming and J lost 2 bases; unmatched junction nucleotides: 9. This CDR3 is built from 16 residues. In nucleotides, the CDR3 is TGTGCCAGCATCCCACATAGCGGGGGGACCACAGATACGCAGTATTTT. It is translated as CASIPHSGGTTDTQYF.

This clonotype came up a few times. The genes are TRBV14 and TRBJ2-1; D ambiguous. Between the trimmed V and J ends, which lost 2 bases and 5 bases, there was a span of 7 bases. The CDR3 is 13 amino acids. CDR1 and CDR2 (germline): SGHDN, FVKESK. The CDR3 DNA reads as TGTGCCAGCAGCCAAATCAGGAACAATGAGCAGTTCTTC. Its protein is CASSQIRNNEQFF.

CDR3 region: CASSLHRLPGQPQHF. The CDR3 nucleotides read TGTGCCAGCAGCTTACATCGTCTTCCCGGACAGCCCCAGCATTTT. V and J are TRBV7-2 and TRBJ1-5; the D is unclear. The germline V and J ends were trimmed by 2 bases and 7 bases, with 15 bases remaining between them. The CDR3 contains 15 residues. From germline, CDR1 is SGHTA and CDR2 FQGNSA.

The chain links TRBV4-2 to TRBJ2-1; 7 bases align to TRBD1. Germline V gene data show CDR1 as LGHNA and CDR2 as YNFKEQ. The trim removed 4 bases at V and 7 bases at J, leaving 7 bases unmatched. This CDR3 is built from 14 residues. The CDR3 is CASSPRTGFNEQFF. In nucleotides, the CDR3 is TGTGCCAGCAGCCCCCGGACAGGATTTAATGAGCAGTTCTTC.

A few counts support this clonotype. This rearrangement joins TRBV15 to TRBJ1-4; 9 bases agree with TRBD1. Trimming took 3 bases from V and 6 from J; bases not matched to a gene: 2. Germline CDR1 LNHNV, CDR2 YYDKDF (reference sequence). The CDR3 totals 14 residues. The CDR3 region is CATSRDRGYEKLFF. In DNA form, the CDR3 reads TGTGCCACCAGCAGGGACAGGGGTTATGAAAAACTGTTTTTT.

This clonotype appeared many times. V gene TRBV2 combines with J gene TRBJ1-1; no clear D gene. This CDR3 spans 18 amino acids. V gave up 5 bases and J gave up 5 bases, with 27 bases separating them. Germline assignment: CDR1 SNHLY and CDR2 FYNNEI. The chain's CDR3 is CASSSPSSPILRGTEAFF. The CDR3 DNA follows: TGTGCCAGCAGTTCTCCCAGTAGCCCTATTCTACGGGGAACTGAAGCTTTCTTT.

V gene TRBV20-1 combines with J gene TRBJ1-2; D ambiguous. The CDR3 consists of 14 residues. CDR1 is DFQATT and CDR2 is SNEGSKA in the germline V gene (reference sequence). The V and J ends lost 5 bases and 4 bases respectively, with 17 bases between them. In DNA form, the CDR3 reads TGCAGTGCTCCCAGTGTTAAGCGGATCTATGGCTACACCTTC. It translates to CSAPSVKRIYGYTF.

In its sample, this clonotype was seen a few times. This chain uses TRBV28 with TRBJ2-7; 8 bases fit TRBD1. From germline, CDR1 is MDHEN and CDR2 SYDVKM. The CDR3 length is 15 residues. V was clipped by 5 bases and J by 1 base; unmatched bases: 7. The CDR3 nucleotides are TGTGCCAGCAGTCCGGACAGGGAAACGTCCTACGAGCAGTACTTC. Encoded protein: CASSPDRETSYEQYF.

This clonotype has just a few counts. The chain has TRBV5-1 and TRBJ2-1, with D possibly matching TRBD2 (7 bases). The germline gives CDR1 SGHRS, CDR2 YFSETQ. Trimming shortened V by 2 bases and J by 7 bases, and 19 bases separated the two germline ends. The length of the CDR3 is 16 residues. CDR3 sequence reads: CASSFEGGAGRNEQFF. Written as DNA, the CDR3 is TGCGCCAGCAGCTTTGAGGGGGGGGCCGGTAGAAATGAGCAGTTCTTC.

This chain joins TRBV20-1 and TRBJ2-5, with TRBD2 matching 8 bases. CDR1 and CDR2 from the germline V gene are DFQATT and SNEGSKA (reference sequence). The CDR3 loop spans 15 amino acids. Unmatched junction bases numbered 11, after V lost 6 bases and J lost 2 bases. CDR3 in amino acids: CSAGVASGLQETQYF. The CDR3 nucleotides are TGCAGTGCGGGCGTTGCTAGCGGGTTACAAGAGACCCAGTACTTC.

Of note for this clonotype: One end of the junction does not line up with germline, which may come from a read error. V and J are TRBV28 and TRBJ2-3; D not certain. This CDR3 contains 15 residues. Germline V gene sequence: CDR1 MDHEN, CDR2 SYDVKM. Written as DNA, the CDR3 is TGTGCCAGCAGTTTGAGGCCAGGTCCCACAGTTACGCAGTATTTT. It codes for CASSLRPGPTVTQYF. Variable domain in full (rest from reference TRBV28 and TRBJ2-3): DVKVTQSSRYLVKRTGEKVFLECVQDMDHENMFWYRQDPGLGLRLIYFSYDVKMKEKGDIPEGYSVSREKKERFSLILESASTNQTSMYLCASSLRPGPTVTQYFGPGTRLTVL.

The chain links TRBV14 to TRBJ2-3; a weak D match, TRBD1 (6 bases). Between the trimmed V and J ends, which lost 4 bases and 9 bases, there was a span of 17 bases. Germline V gene sequence: CDR1 SGHDN, CDR2 FVKESK. This CDR3 contains 14 residues. CDR3 region: CASSLKPPTGTQYF. The CDR3 DNA reads as TGTGCCAGCAGCCTGAAGCCCCCCACAGGGACGCAGTATTTT.

This clonotype was recorded a few times. J is TRBJ1-1 and V is TRBV27, with a weak D call TRBD1 (6 bases). The CDR3 sequence is 16 residues long. Germline assignment: CDR1 MNHEY and CDR2 SMNVEV (reference sequence). Trimming left V 0 bases short and J 7 bases short, with 18 bases between. The CDR3 nucleotides read TGTGCCAGCAGTTTATCGGGGACTGAGGGGGTGGTTGAAGCTTTCTTT. Its translation is CASSLSGTEGVVEAFF.

This clonotype was seen ten or more times. This rearrangement joins TRBV7-2 to TRBJ2-1; no clear D. Germline V lookup: CDR1 SGHTA, CDR2 FQGNSA. The CDR3 spans 11 residues. The V and J ends lost 5 bases and 5 bases respectively, with 4 bases between them. CDR3 sequence (DNA): TGTGCCAGCAGCGACCACAATGAGCAGTTCTTC. Translating it yields CASSDHNEQFF.

This clonotype has only a few counts. The J gene is TRBJ2-7, the V gene TRBV28; D gene ambiguous. Germline V lookup: CDR1 MDHEN, CDR2 SYDVKM. The CDR3 has 14 residues. Trimming took off 5 bases at V and 3 bases at J, with 14 bases between the two ends. CDR3 sequence reads: CASSGDWLGYEQYF. CDR3 DNA: TGTGCCAGCAGTGGAGACTGGTTAGGCTACGAGCAGTACTTC.

This rearrangement joins TRBV28 to TRBJ2-3; 7 bases are shared with TRBD2. The trim removed 5 bases at V and 3 bases at J, leaving 5 bases unmatched. The CDR3 spans 14 residues. Germline-derived CDR1 and CDR2 are MDHEN and SYDVKM. CDR3: CASSSGERTDTQYF. The DNA of the CDR3 is TGTGCCAGCAGTAGCGGGGAGAGGACAGATACGCAGTATTTT.

The chain joins TRBV9 to TRBJ2-1; 10 bases align to TRBD2. V lost 4 bases and J lost 5; bases outside the gene matches: 6. Germline V gene sequence: CDR1 SGDLS, CDR2 YYNGEE. This CDR3 comprises 15 residues. This CDR3 is CASSSSGGADNEQFF. The DNA of the CDR3 is TGTGCCAGCAGCTCAAGCGGGGGGGCCGACAATGAGCAGTTCTTC.